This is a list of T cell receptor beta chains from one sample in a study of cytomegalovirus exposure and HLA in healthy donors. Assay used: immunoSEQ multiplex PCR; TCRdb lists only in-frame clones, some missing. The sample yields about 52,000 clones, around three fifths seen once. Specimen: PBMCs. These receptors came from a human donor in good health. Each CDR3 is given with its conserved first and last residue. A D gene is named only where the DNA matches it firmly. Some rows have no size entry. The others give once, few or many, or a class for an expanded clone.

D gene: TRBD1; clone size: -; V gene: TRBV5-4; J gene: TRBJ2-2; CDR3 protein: CASSGKKTGGANTGELFF; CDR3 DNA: TGTGCCAGCAGCGGGAAAAAGACAGGGGGCGCAAACACCGGGGAGCTGTTTTTT
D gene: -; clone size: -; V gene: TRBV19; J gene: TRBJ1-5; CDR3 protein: CASSILPLGSNQPQHF; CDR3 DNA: TGTGCCAGTAGTATCCTGCCGCTCGGGAGCAATCAGCCCCAGCATTTT
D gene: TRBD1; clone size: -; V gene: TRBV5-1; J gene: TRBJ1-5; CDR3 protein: CASSPGQGAGNQPQHF; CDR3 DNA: TGCGCCAGCAGCCCTGGACAGGGGGCAGGCAATCAGCCCCAGCATTTT
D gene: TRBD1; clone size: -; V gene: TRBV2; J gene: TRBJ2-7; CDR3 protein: CASSEAIQGVSSSYEQYF; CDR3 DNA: TGTGCCAGCAGTGAAGCCATACAGGGGGTTTCAAGCTCCTACGAGCAGTACTTC
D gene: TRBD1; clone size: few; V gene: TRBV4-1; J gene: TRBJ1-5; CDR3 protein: CASSLRQGPGQPQHF; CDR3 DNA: TGCGCCAGCAGCCTCCGACAGGGGCCCGGGCAGCCCCAGCATTTT
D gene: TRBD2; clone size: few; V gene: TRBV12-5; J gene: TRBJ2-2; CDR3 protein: CASSPSGGDGELFF; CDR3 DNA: TGTGCTAGTAGTCCTAGCGGGGGGGACGGGGAGCTGTTTTTT
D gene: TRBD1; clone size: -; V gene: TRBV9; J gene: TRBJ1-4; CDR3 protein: CASSRSGGNEKLFF; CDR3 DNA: TGTGCCAGCAGCCGTTCAGGGGGCAATGAAAAACTGTTTTTT
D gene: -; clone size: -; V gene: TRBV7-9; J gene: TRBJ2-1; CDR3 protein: CASSLADNEQFF; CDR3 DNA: TGTGCCAGCAGCTTAGCCGACAATGAGCAGTTCTTC
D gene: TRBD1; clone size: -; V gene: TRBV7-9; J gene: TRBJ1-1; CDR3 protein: CASSFTGGGKAFF; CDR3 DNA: TGTGCCAGCAGCTTTACAGGGGGCGGAAAAGCTTTCTTT
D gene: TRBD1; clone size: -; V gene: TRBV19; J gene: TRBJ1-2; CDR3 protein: CASSTRTGGDYGYTF; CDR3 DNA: TGTGCCAGTAGTACGCGGACAGGGGGCGACTATGGCTACACCTTC
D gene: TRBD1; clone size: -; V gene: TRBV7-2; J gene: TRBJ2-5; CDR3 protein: CASSSDRGSETQYF; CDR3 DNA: TGTGCCAGCAGCTCGGACAGGGGTTCGGAGACCCAGTACTTC
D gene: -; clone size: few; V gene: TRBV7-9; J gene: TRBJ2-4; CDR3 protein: CASSLGRGQAKNIQYF; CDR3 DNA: TGTGCCAGCAGCTTAGGGAGGGGCCAAGCCAAAAACATTCAGTACTTC
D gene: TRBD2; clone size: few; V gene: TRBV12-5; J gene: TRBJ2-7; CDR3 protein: CASGLGGTNSEQYF; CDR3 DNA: TGTGCTAGTGGTTTGGGAGGGACTAATTCCGAGCAGTACTTC
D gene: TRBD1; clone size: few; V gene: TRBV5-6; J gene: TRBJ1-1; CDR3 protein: CASSSGTGGLNTEAFF; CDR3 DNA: TGTGCCAGCAGCTCCGGGACAGGGGGTTTGAACACTGAAGCTTTCTTT
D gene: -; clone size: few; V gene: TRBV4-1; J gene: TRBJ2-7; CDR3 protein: CASSQERRGSYEQYF; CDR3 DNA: TGCGCCAGCAGCCAAGAAAGGCGGGGAAGCTACGAGCAGTACTTC
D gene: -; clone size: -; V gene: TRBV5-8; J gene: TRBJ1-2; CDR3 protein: CASSFIGYTF; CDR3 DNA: TGTGCCAGCAGCTTTATAGGCTACACCTTC
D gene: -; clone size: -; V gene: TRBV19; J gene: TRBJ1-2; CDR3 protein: CAIPTGDGDNYGYTF; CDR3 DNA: TGTGCCATACCCACTGGAGACGGCGATAACTATGGCTACACCTTC
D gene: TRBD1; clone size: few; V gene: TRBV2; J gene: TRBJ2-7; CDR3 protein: CASTLGQGYEQYF; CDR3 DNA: TGTGCCAGCACCCTAGGACAGGGCTACGAGCAGTACTTC
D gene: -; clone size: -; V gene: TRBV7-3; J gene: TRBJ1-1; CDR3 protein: CASSFDMNTEAFF; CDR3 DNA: TGTGCCAGCAGCTTCGACATGAACACTGAAGCTTTCTTT
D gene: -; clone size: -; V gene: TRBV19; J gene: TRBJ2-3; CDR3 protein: CATGRGRTDTQYF; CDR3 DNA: TGTGCCACCGGTAGGGGCCGCACAGATACGCAGTATTTT
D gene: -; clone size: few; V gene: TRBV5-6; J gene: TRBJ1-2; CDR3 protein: CASSTGQTRPTF; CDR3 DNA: TGTGCCAGCAGCACTGGACAGACCCGGCCCACCTTC
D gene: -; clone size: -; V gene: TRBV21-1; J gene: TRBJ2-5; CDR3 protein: CASSKGFRVGTQYF; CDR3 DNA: TGTGCCAGCAGCAAAGGTTTCAGGGTTGGGACCCAGTACTTC
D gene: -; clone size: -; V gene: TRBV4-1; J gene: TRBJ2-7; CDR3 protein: CASSRAETVSYEQYF; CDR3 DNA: TGCGCCAGCAGCCGGGCCGAGACAGTCTCCTACGAGCAGTACTTC
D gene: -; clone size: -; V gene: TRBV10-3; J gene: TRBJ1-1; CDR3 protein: CAIRSGANTEAFF; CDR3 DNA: TGTGCCATCAGGAGTGGGGCGAACACTGAAGCTTTCTTT
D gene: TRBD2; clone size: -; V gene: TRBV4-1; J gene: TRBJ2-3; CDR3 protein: CASSWTSGGRQRRTDTQYF; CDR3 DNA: TGCGCCAGCAGCTGGACTAGCGGGGGGCGCCAACGCCGCACAGATACGCAGTATTTT
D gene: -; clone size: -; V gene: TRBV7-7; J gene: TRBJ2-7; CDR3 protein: CASSKDRGGGEQYF; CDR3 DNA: TGTGCTAGCAGCAAAGACAGGGGCGGGGGCGAGCAGTACTTC
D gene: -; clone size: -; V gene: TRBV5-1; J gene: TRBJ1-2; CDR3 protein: CATKGGTYGYTF; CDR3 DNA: TGCGCCACCAAGGGAGGGACCTATGGCTACACCTTC
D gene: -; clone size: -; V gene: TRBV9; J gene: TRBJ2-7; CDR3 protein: CASSGGNSYEQYF; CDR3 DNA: TGTGCCAGCAGCGGCGGGAACTCCTACGAGCAGTACTTC